This TCR beta chain was captured by sequencing in a study of glioma-infiltrating T cells. Amplification of TCR alpha and beta CDR3 regions from RNA used iRepertoire nested multiplex PCR. Via MiXCR, TCRdb re-called the multiplex PCR reads, giving one row per CDR3 protein. Of about 380,000 distinct CDR3 sequences listed, more than 35% were seen once; the top ten hold more than 10%. The sample holds many counts of this clonotype. The CDR3 length is 19 residues. V was cut by 5 bases and J by 2 bases, with 22 bases left in between. CDR1 MDHEN and CDR2 SYDVKM come from the germline V gene. Sequencing input: glioma tissue, nonneoplastic brain tissue, or PBMCs (not recorded which). The genes are TRBV28 and TRBJ2-6; D perhaps matches TRBD1 (5 bases). This clonotype originated in a human donor with low-grade glioma or glioblastoma, undergoing nonglioma brain surgery, or in good health (not recorded which). The CDR3 region has the DNA TGTGCCAGCAGTCCGTCCGGATGGGGCGTAGGAACTGGGGCCAACGTCCTGACTTTC. Translating it yields CASSPSGWGVGTGANVLTF.